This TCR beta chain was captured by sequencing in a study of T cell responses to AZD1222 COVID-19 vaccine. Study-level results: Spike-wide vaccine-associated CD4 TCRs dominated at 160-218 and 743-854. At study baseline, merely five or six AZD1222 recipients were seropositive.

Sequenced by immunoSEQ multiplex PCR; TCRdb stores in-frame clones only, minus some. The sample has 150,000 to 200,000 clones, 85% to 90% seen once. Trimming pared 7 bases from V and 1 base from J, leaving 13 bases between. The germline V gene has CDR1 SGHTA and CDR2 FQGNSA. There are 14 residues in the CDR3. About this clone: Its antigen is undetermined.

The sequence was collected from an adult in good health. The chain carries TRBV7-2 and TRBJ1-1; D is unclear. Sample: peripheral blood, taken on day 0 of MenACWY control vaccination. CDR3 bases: TGTGCCAGCAACCCCCTAGTAGGGAACACTGAAGCTTTCTTT. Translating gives CASNPLVGNTEAFF.